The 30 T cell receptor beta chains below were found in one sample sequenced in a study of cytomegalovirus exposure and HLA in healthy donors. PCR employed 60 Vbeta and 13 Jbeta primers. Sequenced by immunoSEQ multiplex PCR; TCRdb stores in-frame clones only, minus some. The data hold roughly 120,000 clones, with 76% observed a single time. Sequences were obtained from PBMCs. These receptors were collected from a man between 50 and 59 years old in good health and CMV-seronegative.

CDR3 protein: CASSPLTGAKNIQYF. CDR3 DNA sequence: TGTGCCAGCAGCCCACTAACAGGAGCCAAAAACATTCAGTACTTC. This chain links TRBV11-2 with TRBJ2-4, with D tentatively TRBD1 (5 bases). V was cut by 5 bases and J by 0 bases, with 11 bases left in between. Germline lookup yields CDR1 SGHAT and CDR2 FQNNGV. The CDR3 contains 15 residues.

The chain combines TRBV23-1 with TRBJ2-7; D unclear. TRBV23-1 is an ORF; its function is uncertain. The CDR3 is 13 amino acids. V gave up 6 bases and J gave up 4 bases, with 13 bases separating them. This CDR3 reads CASRHRAQYEQYV. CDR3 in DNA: TGCGCCAGCAGACACAGAGCACAATACGAGCAGTACGTC.

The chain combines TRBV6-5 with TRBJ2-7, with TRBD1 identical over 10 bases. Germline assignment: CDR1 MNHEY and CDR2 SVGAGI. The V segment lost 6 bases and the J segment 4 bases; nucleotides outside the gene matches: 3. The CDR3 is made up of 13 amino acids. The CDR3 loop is CASRGTGEYEQYF. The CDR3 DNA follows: TGTGCCAGCAGGGGGACAGGGGAATACGAGCAGTACTTC.

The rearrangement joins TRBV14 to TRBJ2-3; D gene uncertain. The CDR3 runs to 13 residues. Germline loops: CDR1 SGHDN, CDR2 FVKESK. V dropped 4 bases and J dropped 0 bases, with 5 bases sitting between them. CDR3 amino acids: CASSPYSTDTQYF. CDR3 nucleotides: TGTGCCAGCAGCCCCTATAGCACAGATACGCAGTATTTT.

In DNA form, the CDR3 reads TGTGCCAGCAGCCGAGTCGGGACAAAAAATGAAAAACTGTTTTTT. Protein product: CASSRVGTKNEKLFF. The rearrangement joins TRBV7-2 to TRBJ1-4, with D maybe TRBD1 (6 bases). The CDR3 length is 15 residues. Deletions cut 5 bases from V and 5 bases from J, with 15 bases between. CDR1 is SGHTA and CDR2 is FQGNSA in the germline V gene.

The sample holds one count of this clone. The CDR3 is CASSPGLIGSGETQYF. The CDR3 bases are TGTGCCAGCTCACCGGGACTCATCGGTTCGGGAGAGACCCAGTACTTC. The chain joins TRBV18 to TRBJ2-5, with D possibly matching TRBD2 (6 bases). The CDR3 has 16 amino acids. Germline CDR1 KGHSH, CDR2 LQKENI. V lost 3 bases to trimming and J lost 4 bases, with 18 bases between them. Together with reference TRBV18 and TRBJ2-5, the CDR3 gives the full variable domain: NAGVMQNPRHLVRRRGQEARLRCSPMKGHSHVYWYRQLPEEGLKFMVYLQKENIIDESGMPKERFSAEFPKEGPSILRIQQVVRGDSAAYFCASSPGLIGSGETQYFGPGTRLLVL.

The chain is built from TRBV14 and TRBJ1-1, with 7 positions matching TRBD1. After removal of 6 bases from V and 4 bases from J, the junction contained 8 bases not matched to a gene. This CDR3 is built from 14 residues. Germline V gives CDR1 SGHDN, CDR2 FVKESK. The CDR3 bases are TGTGCCAGCAGGCAACAGGGGTACGGCACTGAAGCTTTCTTT. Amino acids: CASRQQGYGTEAFF.

CDR3 in amino acids: CASSSASGVNEQFF. The CDR3 coding sequence is TGTGCCAGCAGCTCGGCTAGCGGGGTGAATGAGCAGTTCTTC. The chain joins TRBV7-8 to TRBJ2-1; the match to TRBD2 covers 9 bases. The CDR3 is 14 amino acids. Germline CDR1 is SGHVS and CDR2 is FQNEAQ. V was pared by 4 bases and J by 7 bases, with 5 bases of the junction left unmatched.

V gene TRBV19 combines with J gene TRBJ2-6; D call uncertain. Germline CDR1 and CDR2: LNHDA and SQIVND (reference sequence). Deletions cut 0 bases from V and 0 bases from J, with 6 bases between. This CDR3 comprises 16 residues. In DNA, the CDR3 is TGTGCCAGTAGTATAGATGACATCTCTGGGGCCAACGTCCTGACTTTC. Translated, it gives CASSIDDISGANVLTF.

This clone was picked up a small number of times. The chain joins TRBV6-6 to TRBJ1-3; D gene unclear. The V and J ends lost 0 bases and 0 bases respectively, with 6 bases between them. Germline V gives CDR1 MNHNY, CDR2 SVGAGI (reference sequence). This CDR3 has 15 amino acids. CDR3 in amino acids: CASSYSRISGNTIYF. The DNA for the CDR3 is TGTGCCAGCAGTTACTCGCGAATCTCTGGAAACACCATATATTTT.

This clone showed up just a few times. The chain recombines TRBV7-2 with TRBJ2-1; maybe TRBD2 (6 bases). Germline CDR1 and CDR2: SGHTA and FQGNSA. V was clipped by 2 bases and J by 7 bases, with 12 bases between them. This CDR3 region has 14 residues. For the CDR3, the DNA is TGTGCCAGCAGCTTAAACGGGGGAATTAATGAGCAGTTCTTC. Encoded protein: CASSLNGGINEQFF.

CDR3 sequence (DNA): TGCAGCGTTGCTTCCGGGAGGAACACTGAAGCTTTCTTT. This codes for CSVASGRNTEAFF. The chain links TRBV29-1 to TRBJ1-1; D remains ambiguous. V was pared by 4 bases and J by 1 base, with 10 bases between. The length of the CDR3 is 13 residues. Germline assignment: CDR1 SQVTM and CDR2 ANQGSEA.

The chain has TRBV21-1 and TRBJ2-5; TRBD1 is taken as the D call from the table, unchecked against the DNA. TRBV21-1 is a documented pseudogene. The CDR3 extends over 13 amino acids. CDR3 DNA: TGTGCCAGCAGCAAAGCTACACAAGAGACCCAGTACTTC. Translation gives CASSKATQETQYF.

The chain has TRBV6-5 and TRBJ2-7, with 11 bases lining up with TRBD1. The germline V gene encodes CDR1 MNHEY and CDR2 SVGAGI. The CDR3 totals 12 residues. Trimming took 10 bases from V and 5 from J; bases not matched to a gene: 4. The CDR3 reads CATGQGADEQYV. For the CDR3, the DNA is TGTGCCACCGGACAGGGGGCGGACGAGCAGTACGTC.

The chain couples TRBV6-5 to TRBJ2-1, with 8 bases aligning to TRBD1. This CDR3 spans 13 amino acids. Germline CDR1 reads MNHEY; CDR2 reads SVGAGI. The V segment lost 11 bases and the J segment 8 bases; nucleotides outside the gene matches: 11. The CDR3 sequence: CAARLAGGDEQFF. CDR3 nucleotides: TGTGCCGCACGACTGGCAGGGGGCGATGAGCAGTTCTTC.

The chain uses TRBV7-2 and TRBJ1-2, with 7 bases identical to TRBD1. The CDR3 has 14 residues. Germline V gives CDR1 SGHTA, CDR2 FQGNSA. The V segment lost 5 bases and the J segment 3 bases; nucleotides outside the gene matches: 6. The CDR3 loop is CASSRTGEDYGYTF. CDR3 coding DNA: TGTGCCAGCAGCCGCACAGGGGAGGACTATGGCTACACCTTC.

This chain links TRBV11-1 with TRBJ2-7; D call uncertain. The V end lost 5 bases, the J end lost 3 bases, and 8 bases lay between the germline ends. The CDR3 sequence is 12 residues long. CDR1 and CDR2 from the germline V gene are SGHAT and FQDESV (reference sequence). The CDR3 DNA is TGTGCCAGCAGCGCAAACAACTACGAGCAGTACTTC. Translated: CASSANNYEQYF.

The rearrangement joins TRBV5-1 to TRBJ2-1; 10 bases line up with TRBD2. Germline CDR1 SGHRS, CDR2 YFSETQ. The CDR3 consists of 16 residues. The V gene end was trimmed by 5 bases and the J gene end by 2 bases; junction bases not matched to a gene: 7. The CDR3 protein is CASSKLAGSTYNEQFF. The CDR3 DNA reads TGCGCCAGCAGTAAACTAGCGGGGAGCACCTACAATGAGCAGTTCTTC. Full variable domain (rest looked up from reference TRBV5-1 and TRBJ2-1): KAGVTQTPRYLIKTRGQQVTLSCSPISGHRSVSWYQQTPGQGLQFLFEYFSETQRNKGNFPGRFSGRQFSNSRSEMNVSTLELGDSALYLCASSKLAGSTYNEQFFGPGTRLTVL.

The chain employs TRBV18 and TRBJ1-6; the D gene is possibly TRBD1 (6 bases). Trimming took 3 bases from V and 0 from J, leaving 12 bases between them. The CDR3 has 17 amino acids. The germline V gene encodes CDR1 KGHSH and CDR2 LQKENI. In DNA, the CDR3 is TGTGCCAGCTCACCCCGGGACATCAGCTCCTATAATTCACCCCTCCACTTT. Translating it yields CASSPRDISSYNSPLHF. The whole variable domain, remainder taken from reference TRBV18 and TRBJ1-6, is NAGVMQNPRHLVRRRGQEARLRCSPMKGHSHVYWYRQLPEEGLKFMVYLQKENIIDESGMPKERFSAEFPKEGPSILRIQQVVRGDSAAYFCASSPRDISSYNSPLHFGNGTRLTVT.

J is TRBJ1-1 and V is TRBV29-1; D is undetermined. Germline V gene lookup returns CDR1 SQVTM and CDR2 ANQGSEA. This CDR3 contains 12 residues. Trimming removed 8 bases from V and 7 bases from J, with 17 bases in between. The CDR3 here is CSLMTYRDEAFF. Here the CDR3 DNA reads TGCAGCTTGATGACCTACCGGGATGAAGCTTTCTTT.

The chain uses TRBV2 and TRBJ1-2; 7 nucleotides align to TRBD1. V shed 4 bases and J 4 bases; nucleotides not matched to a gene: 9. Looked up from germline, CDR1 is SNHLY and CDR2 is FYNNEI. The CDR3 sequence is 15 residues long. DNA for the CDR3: TGTGCCAGCAGTGTTTGGAGGGGGCGCGGCTATGGCTACACCTTC. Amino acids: CASSVWRGRGYGYTF.

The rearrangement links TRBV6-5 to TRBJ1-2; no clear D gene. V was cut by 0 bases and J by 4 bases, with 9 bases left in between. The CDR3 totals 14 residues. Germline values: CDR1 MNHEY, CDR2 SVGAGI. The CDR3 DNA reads TGTGCCAGCAGTTACTCGAGTACAGCCTATGGCTACACCTTC. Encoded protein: CASSYSSTAYGYTF.

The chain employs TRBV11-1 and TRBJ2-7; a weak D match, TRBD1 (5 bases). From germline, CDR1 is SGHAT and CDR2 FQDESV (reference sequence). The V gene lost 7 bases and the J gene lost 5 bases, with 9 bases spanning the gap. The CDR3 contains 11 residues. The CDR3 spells CASTIGDEQYF. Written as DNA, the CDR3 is TGTGCCAGCACCATAGGGGACGAGCAGTACTTC. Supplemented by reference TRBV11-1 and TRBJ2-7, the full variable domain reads EAEVAQSPRYKITEKSQAVAFWCDPISGHATLYWYRQILGQGPELLVQFQDESVVDDSQLPKDRFSAERLKGVDSTLKIQPAELGDSAMYLCASTIGDEQYFGPGTRLTVT.

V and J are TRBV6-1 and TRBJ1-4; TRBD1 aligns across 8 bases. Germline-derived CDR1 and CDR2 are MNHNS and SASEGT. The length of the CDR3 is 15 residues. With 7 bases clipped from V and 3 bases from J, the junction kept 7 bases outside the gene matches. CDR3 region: CASTLDRVANEKLFF. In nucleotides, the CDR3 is TGTGCCAGCACGTTGGACAGGGTGGCTAATGAAAAACTGTTTTTT.

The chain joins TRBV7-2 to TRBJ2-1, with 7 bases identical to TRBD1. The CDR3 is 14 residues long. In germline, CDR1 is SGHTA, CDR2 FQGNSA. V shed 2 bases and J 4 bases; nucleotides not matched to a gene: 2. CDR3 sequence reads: CASSLWGQYNEQFF. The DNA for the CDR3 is TGTGCCAGCAGCTTATGGGGACAGTACAATGAGCAGTTCTTC.

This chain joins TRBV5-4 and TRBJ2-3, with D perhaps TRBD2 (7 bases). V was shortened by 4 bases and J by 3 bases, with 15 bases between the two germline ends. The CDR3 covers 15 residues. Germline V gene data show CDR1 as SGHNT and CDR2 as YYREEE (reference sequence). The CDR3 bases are TGTGCCAGCAGCCAAGAACAGGGAGGGACAGATACGCAGTATTTT. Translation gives CASSQEQGGTDTQYF.

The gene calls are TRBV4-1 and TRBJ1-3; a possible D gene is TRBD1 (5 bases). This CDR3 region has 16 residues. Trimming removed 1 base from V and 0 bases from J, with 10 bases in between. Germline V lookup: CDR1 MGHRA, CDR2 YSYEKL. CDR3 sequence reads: CASSQAPGLSGNTIYF. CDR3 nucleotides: TGCGCCAGCAGCCAAGCGCCGGGACTCTCTGGAAACACCATATATTTT.

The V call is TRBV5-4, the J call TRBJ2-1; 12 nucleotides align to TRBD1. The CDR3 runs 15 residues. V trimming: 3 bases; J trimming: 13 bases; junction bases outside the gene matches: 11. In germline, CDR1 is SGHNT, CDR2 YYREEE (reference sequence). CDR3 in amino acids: CASSSPGQGASFQFF. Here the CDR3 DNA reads TGTGCCAGCAGCTCGCCGGGACAGGGGGCCTCATTTCAGTTCTTC.

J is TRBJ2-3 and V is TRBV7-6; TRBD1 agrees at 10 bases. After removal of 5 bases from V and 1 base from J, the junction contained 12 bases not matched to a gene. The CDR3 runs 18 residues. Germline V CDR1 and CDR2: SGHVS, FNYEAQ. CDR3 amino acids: CASSNPRDRGGGTDTQYF. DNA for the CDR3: TGTGCCAGCAGCAACCCCCGGGACAGGGGTGGGGGCACAGATACGCAGTATTTT.

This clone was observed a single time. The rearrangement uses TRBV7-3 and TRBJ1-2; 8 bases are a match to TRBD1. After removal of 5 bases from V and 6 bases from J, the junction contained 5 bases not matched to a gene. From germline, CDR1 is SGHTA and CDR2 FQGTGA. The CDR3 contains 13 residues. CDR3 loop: CASSPGGADGYTF. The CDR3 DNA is TGTGCCAGCAGCCCAGGGGGCGCAGATGGCTACACCTTC.